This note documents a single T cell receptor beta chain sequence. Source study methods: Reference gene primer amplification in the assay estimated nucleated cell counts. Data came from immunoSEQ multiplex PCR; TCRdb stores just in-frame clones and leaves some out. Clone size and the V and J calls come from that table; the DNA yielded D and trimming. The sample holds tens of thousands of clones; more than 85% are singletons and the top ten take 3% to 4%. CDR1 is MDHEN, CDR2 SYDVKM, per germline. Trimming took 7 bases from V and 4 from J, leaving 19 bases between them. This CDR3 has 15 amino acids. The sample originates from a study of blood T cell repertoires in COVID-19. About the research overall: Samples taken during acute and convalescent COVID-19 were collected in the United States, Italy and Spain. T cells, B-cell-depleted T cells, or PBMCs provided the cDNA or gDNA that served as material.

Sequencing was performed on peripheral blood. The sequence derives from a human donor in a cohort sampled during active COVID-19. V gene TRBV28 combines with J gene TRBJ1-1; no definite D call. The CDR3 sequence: CASTLYPHRSTEAFF. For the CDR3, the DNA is TGTGCCAGCACCCTTTACCCACACCGCTCCACTGAAGCTTTCTTT.